This T cell receptor (beta chain) was sequenced for a study of blood T cell repertoires in COVID-19. Whole-study context: Acute and convalescent COVID-19 samples came from the United States, Italy and Spain. Nucleic acid was either cDNA or gDNA, and it came from T cells, B-cell-depleted T cells, or PBMCs.

The CDR3 is made up of 14 amino acids. Germline V gene lookup returns CDR1 SGHTA and CDR2 FQGTGA. With 5 bases removed from V and 0 bases from J, the gap between germline ends came to 9 bases. This clone was counted once. Per the study methods: Estimates of nucleated cell counts were drawn from the amplification of reference gene primers. Profiled with immunoSEQ multiplex PCR; TCRdb holds only in-frame clones, not every one. V, J and clone size are those of that table, while D and trimming were read from the DNA. The sample includes some 240,000 clones, about 89% of them seen just once. Sequences were obtained from peripheral blood. The clonotype originates from a man in his 60s who had recovered from COVID-19. This chain links TRBV7-3 with TRBJ2-3; D might be TRBD2 (6 bases). Here the CDR3 DNA reads TGTGCCAGCAGCCACGGGGGTAGCACAGATACGCAGTATTTT. The encoded protein is CASSHGGSTDTQYF.